The present T cell receptor (beta chain) was sequenced within a study of T-cell reconstitution after alpha-beta-depleted transplantation in children. General study points: Surviving recipient T cells and thymic progenitors produced the high day-60 TCRbeta diversity seen in some patients. The study reportedly traced alpha-beta T cells about two months after transplant to several hundred expanded graft clones.

The CDR3 has 13 amino acids. Between the trimmed V and J ends, which lost 4 bases and 8 bases, there was a span of 11 bases. Germline V lookup: CDR1 KGHDR, CDR2 SFDVKD. Unique molecular identifiers featured in how the TCRbeta library was prepared. From the PCR reads, TCRdb called clonotypes with MiXCR, one entry per CDR3 protein. The sample has about 870,000 distinct CDR3 sequences, about 16% seen once; the top ten hold about 4.6%. This clonotype was seen a handful of times. Its antigen is unidentified. The sequence came from a male patient younger than 18 who had a stem cell transplant for acute lymphoblastic leukemia, so the T cells may come from the graft donor. Sequencing was performed on PBMCs, mostly from graft donor cells, taken 360 days after TCRalphabeta/CD19-depleted stem cell transplant. The rearrangement links TRBV24-1 to TRBJ2-1; no reliable D call. The CDR3 is CATSDLAAHEQFF. The CDR3 nucleotides read TGTGCCACCAGTGACCTGGCAGCCCATGAGCAGTTCTTC.